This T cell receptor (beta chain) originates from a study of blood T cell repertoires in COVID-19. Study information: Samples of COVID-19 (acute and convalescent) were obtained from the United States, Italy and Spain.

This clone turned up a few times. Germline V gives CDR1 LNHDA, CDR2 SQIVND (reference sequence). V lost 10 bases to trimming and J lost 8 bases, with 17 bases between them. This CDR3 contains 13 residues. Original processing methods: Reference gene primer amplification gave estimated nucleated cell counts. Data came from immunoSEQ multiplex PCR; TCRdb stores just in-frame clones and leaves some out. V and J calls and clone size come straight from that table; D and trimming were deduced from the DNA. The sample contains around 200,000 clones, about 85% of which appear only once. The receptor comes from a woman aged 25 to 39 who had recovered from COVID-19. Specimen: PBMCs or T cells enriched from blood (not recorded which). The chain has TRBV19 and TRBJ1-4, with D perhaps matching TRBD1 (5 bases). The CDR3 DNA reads TGTGCCACCGAAGGCGGGGGGGAAGAAAAACTGTTTTTT. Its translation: CATEGGGEEKLFF.